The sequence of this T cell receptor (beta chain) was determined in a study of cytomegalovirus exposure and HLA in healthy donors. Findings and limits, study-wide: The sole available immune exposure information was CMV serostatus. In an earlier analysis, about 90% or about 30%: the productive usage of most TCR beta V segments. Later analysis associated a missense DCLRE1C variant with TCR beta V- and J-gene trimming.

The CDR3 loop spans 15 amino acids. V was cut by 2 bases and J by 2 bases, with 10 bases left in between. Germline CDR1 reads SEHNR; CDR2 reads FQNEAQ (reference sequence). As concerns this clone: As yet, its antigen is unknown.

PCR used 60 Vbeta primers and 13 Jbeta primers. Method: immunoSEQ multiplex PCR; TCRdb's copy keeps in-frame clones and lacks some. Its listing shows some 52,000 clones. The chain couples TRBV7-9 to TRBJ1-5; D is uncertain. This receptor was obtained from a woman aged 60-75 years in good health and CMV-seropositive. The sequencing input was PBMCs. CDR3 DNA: TGTGCCAGCAGCTTAAGCGTTGACGGCAATCAGCCCCAGCATTTT. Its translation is CASSLSVDGNQPQHF.